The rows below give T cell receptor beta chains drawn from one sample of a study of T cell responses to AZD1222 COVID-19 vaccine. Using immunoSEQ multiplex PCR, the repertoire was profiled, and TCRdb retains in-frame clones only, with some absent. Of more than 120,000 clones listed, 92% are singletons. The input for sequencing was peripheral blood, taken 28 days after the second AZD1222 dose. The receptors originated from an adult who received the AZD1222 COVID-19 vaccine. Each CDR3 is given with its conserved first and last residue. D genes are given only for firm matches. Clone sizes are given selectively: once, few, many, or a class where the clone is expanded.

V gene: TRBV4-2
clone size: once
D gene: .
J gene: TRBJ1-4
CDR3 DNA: TGTGCCAGCAGCCAAGATATAACAGGGGAAAAACTGTTTTTT
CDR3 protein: CASSQDITGEKLFF

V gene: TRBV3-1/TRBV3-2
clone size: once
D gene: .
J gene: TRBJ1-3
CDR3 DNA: TGTGCCAGCAGCCAAGAGTACGGAAACACCATATATTTT
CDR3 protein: CASSQEYGNTIYF

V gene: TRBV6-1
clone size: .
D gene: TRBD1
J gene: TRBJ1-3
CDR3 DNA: TGTGCCAGCAGTGAATTCCCACAGGGGAAGTCTGGAAACACCATATATTTT
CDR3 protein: CASSEFPQGKSGNTIYF

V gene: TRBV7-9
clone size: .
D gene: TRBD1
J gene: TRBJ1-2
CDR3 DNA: TGTGCCAGCAGCTTAATCGGGACAGGACCTAACTATGGCTACACCTTC
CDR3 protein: CASSLIGTGPNYGYTF

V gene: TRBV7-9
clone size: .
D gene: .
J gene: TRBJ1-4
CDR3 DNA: TGTGCCAGCAGCTTTGGAGGAACCCGGGTCAATGAAAAACTGTTTTTT
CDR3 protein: CASSFGGTRVNEKLFF

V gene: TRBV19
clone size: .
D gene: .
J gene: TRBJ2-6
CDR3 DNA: TGTGCCAGTATCGATACCTCTGGGGCCAACGTCCTGACTTTC
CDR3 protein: CASIDTSGANVLTF

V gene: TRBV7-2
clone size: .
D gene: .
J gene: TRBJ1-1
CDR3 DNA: TGTGCCAGCAGCTTCCCGAGGGGACAAAGGACTGATAGTACTGAAGCTTTCTTT
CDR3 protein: CASSFPRGQRTDSTEAFF

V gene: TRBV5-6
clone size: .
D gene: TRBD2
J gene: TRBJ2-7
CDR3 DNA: TGTGCCAGCAGTCTTCGGGGGGGCGGCGAGCAGTACTTC
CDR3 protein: CASSLRGGGEQYF

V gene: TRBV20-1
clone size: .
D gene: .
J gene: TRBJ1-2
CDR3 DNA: TGCAGTGCTATTGAGGAGGGAACAGCTAACTATGGCTACACCTTC
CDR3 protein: CSAIEEGTANYGYTF

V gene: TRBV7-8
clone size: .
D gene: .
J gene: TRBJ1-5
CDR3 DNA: TGTGCCAGCAGCTTGCACAGGGCCCCGAATCAGCCCCAGCATTTT
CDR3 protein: CASSLHRAPNQPQHF

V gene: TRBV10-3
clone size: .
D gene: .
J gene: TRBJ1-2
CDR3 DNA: TGTGCCACCGATCCCACGTCCGTTGGTTATGGCTACACCTTC
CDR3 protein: CATDPTSVGYGYTF

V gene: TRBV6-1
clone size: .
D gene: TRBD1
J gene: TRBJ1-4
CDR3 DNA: TGTGCCAGCAGTGAACAGGGGACAGGGGGCGAAAAACTGTTTTTT
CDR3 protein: CASSEQGTGGEKLFF

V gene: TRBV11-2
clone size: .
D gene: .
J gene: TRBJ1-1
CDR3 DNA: TGTGCCAGCAGCTTTTGGACAGCAAAGAACACTGAAGCTTTCTTT
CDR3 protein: CASSFWTAKNTEAFF

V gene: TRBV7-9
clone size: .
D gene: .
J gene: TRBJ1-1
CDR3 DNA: TGTGCCAGCAGCATGAGGGACATCCTAGCGGGGACTGAAGCTTTCTTT
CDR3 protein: CASSMRDILAGTEAFF

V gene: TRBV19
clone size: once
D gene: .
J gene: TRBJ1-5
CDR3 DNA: TGTGCCAGTAGTAGAATTGACAGAGACAATCAGCCCCAGCATTTT
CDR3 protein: CASSRIDRDNQPQHF

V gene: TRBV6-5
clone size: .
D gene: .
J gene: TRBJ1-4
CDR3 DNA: TGTGCCAGCAGTTACGGGCCAGAGGGGCATGAAAAACTGTTTTTT
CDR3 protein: CASSYGPEGHEKLFF

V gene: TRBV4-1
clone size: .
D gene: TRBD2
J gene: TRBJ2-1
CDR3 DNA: TGCGCCAGCAGTCCGGAAGTGATAGCGGGGGGTAATGAGCAGTTCTTC
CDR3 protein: CASSPEVIAGGNEQFF

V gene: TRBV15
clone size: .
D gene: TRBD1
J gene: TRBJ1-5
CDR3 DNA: TGTGCCACCAGCAGAGACGGACTAACAGGGGGTAGGAGTCAGCCCCAGCATTTT
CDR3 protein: CATSRDGLTGGRSQPQHF